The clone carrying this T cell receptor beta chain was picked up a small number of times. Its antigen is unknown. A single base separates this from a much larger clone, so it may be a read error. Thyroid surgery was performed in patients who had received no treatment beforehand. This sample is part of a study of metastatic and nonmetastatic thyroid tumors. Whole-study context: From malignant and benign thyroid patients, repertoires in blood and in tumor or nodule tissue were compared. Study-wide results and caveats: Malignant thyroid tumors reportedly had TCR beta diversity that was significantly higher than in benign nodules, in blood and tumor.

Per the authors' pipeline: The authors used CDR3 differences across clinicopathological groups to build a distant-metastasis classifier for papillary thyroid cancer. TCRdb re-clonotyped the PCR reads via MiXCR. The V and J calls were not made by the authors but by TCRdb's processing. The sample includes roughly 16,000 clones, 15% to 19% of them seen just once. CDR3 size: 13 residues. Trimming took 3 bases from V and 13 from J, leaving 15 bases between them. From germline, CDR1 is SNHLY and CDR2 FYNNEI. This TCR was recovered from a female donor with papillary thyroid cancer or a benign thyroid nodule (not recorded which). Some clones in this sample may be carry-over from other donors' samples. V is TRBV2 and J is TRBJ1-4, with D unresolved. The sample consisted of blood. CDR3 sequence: CASSETLSEVLFF. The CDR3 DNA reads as TGTGCCAGCAGTGAGACACTATCTGAAGTACTGTTTTTT.